These 7 T cell receptor beta chains were sequenced from one sample in a study of shared clonotypes between healthy human individuals. Clones were read by immunoSEQ multiplex PCR, and TCRdb kept only the in-frame ones, dropping some. The sample comprises millions of clones, approximately 95% of which are singletons, and about 0.41% rests with the top ten. The sample was naive CD4+ T cells from PBMCs. As for subset: CD45RA+ positively selected. These receptors originate from a man aged 18 to 30 in good health. Some clones in this sample may be carry-over from other donors' samples.

V and J are TRBV29-1 and TRBJ2-5; 9 bases are a match to TRBD1. Looked up from germline, CDR1 is SQVTM and CDR2 is ANQGSEA. CDR3 length: 15 residues. Trimming removed 4 bases from V and 5 bases from J; junction bases left unmatched: 11. CDR3: CSVALNRGLQETQYF. CDR3 in DNA: TGCAGCGTTGCGTTAAACAGGGGGCTTCAGGAGACCCAGTACTTC. Combining the CDR3 with reference TRBV29-1 and TRBJ2-5 gives the whole variable domain SAVISQKPSRDICQRGTSLTIQCQVDSQVTMMFWYRQQPGQSLTLIATANQGSEATYESGFVIDKFPISRPNLTFSTLTVSNMSPEDSSIYLCSVALNRGLQETQYFGPGTRLLVL.

CDR3 nucleotides: TGTGCCAGTAGTCTGGACAGGCTTTACTCTGGAAACACCATATATTTT. Protein: CASSLDRLYSGNTIYF. J is TRBJ1-3 and V is TRBV19; 7 positions agree with TRBD1. V trimming: 5 bases; J trimming: 0 bases; junction bases outside the gene matches: 7. The germline V gene encodes CDR1 LNHDA and CDR2 SQIVND (reference sequence). The CDR3 is 16 residues long.

This sequence joins TRBV5-1 and TRBJ2-1; tentative D call: TRBD2 (5 bases). This CDR3 is 17 amino acids long. Germline V gene lookup returns CDR1 SGHRS and CDR2 YFSETQ. V was pared by 0 bases and J by 0 bases, with 13 bases between. The CDR3 nucleotides read TGCGCCAGCAGCTTGGGTGGGCTAGCAAGCTCCTACAATGAGCAGTTCTTC. It codes for CASSLGGLASSYNEQFF. The full variable domain, in which reference TRBV5-1 and TRBJ2-1 provide the parts outside the CDR3, is KAGVTQTPRYLIKTRGQQVTLSCSPISGHRSVSWYQQTPGQGLQFLFEYFSETQRNKGNFPGRFSGRQFSNSRSEMNVSTLELGDSALYLCASSLGGLASSYNEQFFGPGTRLTVL.

In the case of this clone: Other DNA sequences in this specimen translate into the identical CDR3. This rearrangement joins TRBV9 to TRBJ1-1; D not resolved. V lost 0 bases and J 5 bases, leaving 8 bases between the germline ends. The CDR3 sequence is 13 residues long. Germline V gene data show CDR1 as SGDLS and CDR2 as YYNGEE. The CDR3 protein is CASSVDGGTEAFF. The CDR3, as DNA: TGTGCCAGCAGCGTAGACGGTGGAACTGAAGCTTTCTTT.

This sequence joins TRBV7-8 and TRBJ1-5; no clear D gene. Germline CDR1 is SGHVS and CDR2 is FQNEAQ. This CDR3 has 14 residues. Trimming removed 5 bases at V and 2 bases at J, with 10 bases between. The DNA for the CDR3 is TGTGCCAGCAGCGCCTTGAGGGGCAATCAGCCCCAGCATTTT. It encodes CASSALRGNQPQHF.

The chain uses TRBV28 and TRBJ1-1; D ambiguous. Germline lookup yields CDR1 MDHEN and CDR2 SYDVKM. This CDR3 is built from 19 residues. Trimming stripped 6 bases from V and 3 bases from J, with 29 bases between. The chain's CDR3 is CASSQGQSWAVLPDTEAFF. In nucleotides, the CDR3 is TGTGCCAGCAGCCAAGGCCAAAGTTGGGCAGTACTCCCGGACACTGAAGCTTTCTTT.

J is TRBJ2-3 and V is TRBV7-9; no clear D. The CDR3 extends over 12 amino acids. V was pared by 1 base and J by 7 bases, with 6 bases between. Germline CDR1 is SEHNR and CDR2 is FQNEAQ (reference sequence). The CDR3 bases are TGTGCCAGCAGCTTAGGACCGAATACGCAGTATTTT. This translates into CASSLGPNTQYF.